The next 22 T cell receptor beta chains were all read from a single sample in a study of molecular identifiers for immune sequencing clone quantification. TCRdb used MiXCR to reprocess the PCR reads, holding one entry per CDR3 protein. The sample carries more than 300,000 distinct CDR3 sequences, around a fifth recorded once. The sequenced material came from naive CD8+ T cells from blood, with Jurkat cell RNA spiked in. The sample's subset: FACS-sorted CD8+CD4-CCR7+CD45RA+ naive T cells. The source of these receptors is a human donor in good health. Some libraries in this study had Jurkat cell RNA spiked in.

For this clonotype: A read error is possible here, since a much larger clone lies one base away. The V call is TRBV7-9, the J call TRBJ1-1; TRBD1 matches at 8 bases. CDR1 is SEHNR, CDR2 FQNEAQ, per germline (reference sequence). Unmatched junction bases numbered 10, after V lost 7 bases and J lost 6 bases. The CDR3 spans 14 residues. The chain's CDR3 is CASIPGTGFAEAFF. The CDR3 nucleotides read TGTGCCAGCATCCCCGGGACAGGTTTCGCTGAAGCTTTCTTT. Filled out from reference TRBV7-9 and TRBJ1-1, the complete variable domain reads DTGVSQNPRHKITKRGQNVTFRCDPISEHNRLYWYRQTLGQGPEFLTYFQNEAQLEKSRLLSDRFSAERPKGSFSTLEIQRTEQGDSAMYLCASIPGTGFAEAFFGQGTRLTVV.

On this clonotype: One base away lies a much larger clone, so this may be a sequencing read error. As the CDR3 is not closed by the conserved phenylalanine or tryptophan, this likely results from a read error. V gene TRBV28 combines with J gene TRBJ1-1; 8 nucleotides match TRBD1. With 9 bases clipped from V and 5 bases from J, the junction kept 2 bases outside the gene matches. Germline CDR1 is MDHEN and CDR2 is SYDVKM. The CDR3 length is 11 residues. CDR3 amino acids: CASRQGTEAFS. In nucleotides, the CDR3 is TGTGCCAGTCGACAGGGGACTGAAGCTTTCTCT.

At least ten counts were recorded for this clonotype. The CDR3 loop is CASSLIAGTQETQYF. The CDR3 DNA reads as TGTGCCAGCAGCCTAATAGCGGGGACCCAAGAGACCCAGTACTTC. V is TRBV5-5 and J is TRBJ2-5; 8 nucleotides agree with TRBD2. The CDR3 sequence is 15 residues long. The germline V gene encodes CDR1 SGHKS and CDR2 YYEKEE (reference sequence). V shed 4 bases and J 1 base; nucleotides not matched to a gene: 6.

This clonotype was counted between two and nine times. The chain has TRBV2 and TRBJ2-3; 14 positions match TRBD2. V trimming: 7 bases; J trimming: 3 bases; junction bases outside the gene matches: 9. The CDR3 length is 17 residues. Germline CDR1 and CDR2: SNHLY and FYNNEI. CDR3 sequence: CASIGTSGSRFTDTQYF. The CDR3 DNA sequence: TGTGCCAGCATAGGGACTAGCGGGAGTCGGTTTACAGATACGCAGTATTTT.

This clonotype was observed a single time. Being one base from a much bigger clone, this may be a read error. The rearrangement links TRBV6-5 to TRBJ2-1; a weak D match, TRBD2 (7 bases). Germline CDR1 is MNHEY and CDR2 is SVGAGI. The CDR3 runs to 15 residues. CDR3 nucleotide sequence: TGTGCCAGCAGTTACACAGGGAGGGCCGGCAATGAGCAGCTCTTC. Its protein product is CASSYTGRAGNEQLF.

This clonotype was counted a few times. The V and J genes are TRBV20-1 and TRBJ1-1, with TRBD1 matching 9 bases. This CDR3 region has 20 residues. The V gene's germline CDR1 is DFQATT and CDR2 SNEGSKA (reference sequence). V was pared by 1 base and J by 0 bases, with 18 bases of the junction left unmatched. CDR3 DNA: TGCAGTGCTAGAGCTCTGCCCAATACAGGGGGCCGAGTAGTGAACACTGAAGCTTTCTTT. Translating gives CSARALPNTGGRVVNTEAFF.

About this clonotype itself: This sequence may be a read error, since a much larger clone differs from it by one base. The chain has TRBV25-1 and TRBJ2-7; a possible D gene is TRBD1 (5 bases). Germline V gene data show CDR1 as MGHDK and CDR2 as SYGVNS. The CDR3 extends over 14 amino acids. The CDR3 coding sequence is TGTGCCAGCAGTGCCAGACAGAGCTCCTACAAGCAGTACTTC. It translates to CASSARQSSYKQYF.

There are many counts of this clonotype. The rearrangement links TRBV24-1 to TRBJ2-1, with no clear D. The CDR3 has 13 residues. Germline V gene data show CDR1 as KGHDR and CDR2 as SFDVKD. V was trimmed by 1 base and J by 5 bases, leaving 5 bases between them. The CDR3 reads CATSDFPHNEQFF. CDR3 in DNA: TGTGCCACCAGTGATTTCCCCCACAATGAGCAGTTCTTC.

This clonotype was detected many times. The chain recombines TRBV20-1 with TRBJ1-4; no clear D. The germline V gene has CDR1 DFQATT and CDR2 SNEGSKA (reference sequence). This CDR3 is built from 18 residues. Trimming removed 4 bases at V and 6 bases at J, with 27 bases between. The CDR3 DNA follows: TGCAGTGCTACCCCGAGAGAAGGGTTGGGTTTCCGGGATGAAAAACTGTTTTTT. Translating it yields CSATPREGLGFRDEKLFF.

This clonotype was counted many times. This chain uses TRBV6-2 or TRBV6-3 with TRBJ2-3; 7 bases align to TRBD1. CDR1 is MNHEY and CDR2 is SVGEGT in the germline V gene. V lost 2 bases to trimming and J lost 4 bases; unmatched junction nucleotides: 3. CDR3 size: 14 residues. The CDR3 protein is CASSYTTGADTQYF. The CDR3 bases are TGTGCCAGCAGTTACACCACAGGGGCAGATACGCAGTATTTT.

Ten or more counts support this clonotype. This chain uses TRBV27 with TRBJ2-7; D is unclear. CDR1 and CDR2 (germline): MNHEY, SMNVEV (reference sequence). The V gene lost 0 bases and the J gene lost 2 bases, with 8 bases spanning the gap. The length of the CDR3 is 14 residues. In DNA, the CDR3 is TGTGCCAGCAGTTTATCCTTGACGGCCTACGAGCAGTACTTC. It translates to CASSLSLTAYEQYF.

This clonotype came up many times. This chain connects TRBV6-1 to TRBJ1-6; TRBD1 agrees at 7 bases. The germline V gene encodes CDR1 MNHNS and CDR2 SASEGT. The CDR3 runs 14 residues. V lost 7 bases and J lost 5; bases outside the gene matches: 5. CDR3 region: CASKQGLDNSPLHF. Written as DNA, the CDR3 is TGTGCCAGCAAACAGGGGCTAGATAATTCACCCCTCCACTTT.

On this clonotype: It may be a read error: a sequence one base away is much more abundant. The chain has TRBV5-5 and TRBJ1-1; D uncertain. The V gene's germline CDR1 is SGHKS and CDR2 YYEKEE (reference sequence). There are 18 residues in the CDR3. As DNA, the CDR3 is TGTGCCAGCAGCTTACACCCCACTCTCCGCCTGGGCGACACTGAAACTTTCTTT. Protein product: CASSLHPTLRLGDTETFF.

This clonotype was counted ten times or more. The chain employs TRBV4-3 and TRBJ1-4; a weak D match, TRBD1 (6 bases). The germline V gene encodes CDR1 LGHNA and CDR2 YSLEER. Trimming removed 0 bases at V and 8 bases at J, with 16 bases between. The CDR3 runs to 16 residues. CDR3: CASSQDRWGAREKLFF. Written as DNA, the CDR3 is TGCGCCAGCAGCCAAGATAGGTGGGGGGCGCGGGAAAAACTGTTTTTT.

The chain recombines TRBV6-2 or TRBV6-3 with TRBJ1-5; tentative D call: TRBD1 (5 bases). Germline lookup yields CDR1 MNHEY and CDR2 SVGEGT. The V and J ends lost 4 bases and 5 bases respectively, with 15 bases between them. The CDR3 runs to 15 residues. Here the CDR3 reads CASSSQGFGYQPQHF. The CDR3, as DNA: TGTGCCAGCAGTTCGCAGGGCTTTGGCTATCAGCCCCAGCATTTT.

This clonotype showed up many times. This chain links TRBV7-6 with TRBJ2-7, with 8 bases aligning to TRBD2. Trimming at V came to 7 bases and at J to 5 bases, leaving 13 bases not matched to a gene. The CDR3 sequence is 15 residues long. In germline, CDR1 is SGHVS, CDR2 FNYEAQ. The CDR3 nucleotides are TGTGCCAGCACCTCGCTCCACGGGGGGGTAGACGAGCAGTACTTC. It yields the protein CASTSLHGGVDEQYF.

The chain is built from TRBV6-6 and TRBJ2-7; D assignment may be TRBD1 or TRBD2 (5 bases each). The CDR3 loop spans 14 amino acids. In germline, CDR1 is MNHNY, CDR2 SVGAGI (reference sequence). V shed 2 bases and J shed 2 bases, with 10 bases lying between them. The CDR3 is CASSYGGQAYEQYF. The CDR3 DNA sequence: TGTGCCAGCAGTTACGGGGGTCAAGCCTACGAGCAGTACTTC.

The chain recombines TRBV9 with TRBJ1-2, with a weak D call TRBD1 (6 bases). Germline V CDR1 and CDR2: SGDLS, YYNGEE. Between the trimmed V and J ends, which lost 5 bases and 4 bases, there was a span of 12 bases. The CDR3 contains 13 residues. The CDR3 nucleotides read TGTGCCAGCAGTGGACAGAGCGGCTATGGCTACACCTTC. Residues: CASSGQSGYGYTF.

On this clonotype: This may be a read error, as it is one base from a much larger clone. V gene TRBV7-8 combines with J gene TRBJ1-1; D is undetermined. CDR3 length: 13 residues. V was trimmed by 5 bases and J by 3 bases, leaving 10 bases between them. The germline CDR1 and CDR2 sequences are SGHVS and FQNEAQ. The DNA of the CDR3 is TGTGCCAGCAGCCGCAGCATGCACACTGAAGCTTTCTTT. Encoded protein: CASSRSMHTEAFF.

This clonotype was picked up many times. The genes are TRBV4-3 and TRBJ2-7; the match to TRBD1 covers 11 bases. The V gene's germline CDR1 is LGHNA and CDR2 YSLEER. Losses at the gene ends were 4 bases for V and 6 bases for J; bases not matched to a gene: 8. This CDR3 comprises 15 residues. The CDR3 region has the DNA TGCGCCAGCAGCCTTTGGACAGGGGGCGGTGTCGAGCAGTACTTC. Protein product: CASSLWTGGGVEQYF.

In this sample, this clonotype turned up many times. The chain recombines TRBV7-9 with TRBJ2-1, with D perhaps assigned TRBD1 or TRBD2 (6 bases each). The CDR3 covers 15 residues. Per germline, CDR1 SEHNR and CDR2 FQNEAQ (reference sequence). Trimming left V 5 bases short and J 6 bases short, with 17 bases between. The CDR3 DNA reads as TGTGCCAGCAGCGGGGGGCTGTCTTGGTCCAATGAGCAGTTCTTC. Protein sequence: CASSGGLSWSNEQFF.

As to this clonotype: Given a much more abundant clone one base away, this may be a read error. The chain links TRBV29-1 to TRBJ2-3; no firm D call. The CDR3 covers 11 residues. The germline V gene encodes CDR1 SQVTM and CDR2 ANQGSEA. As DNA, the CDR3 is TGCAGCGTCCCGTTGGCAGATGCGCAGTATTTT. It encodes CSVPLADAQYF.